This entry lists 6 T cell receptor beta chains sequenced from one sample in a study of blood T cell repertoires in COVID-19. TCRdb keeps only in-frame clones here, not all; method: immunoSEQ multiplex PCR. The sample has over 300,000 clones; approximately 88% are singletons. Sample: peripheral blood. The receptors shown here come from a man aged 35-49 years with acute or convalescent COVID-19.

V is TRBV18 and J is TRBJ2-1, with 7 positions matching TRBD2. V shed 1 base, J shed 1 base, and the junction held 1 base outside the gene matches. In germline, CDR1 is KGHSH, CDR2 LQKENI. The CDR3 is made up of 15 amino acids. CDR3 DNA: TGTGCCAGCTCACCACAAGCGGGGTCCTACAATGAGCAGTTCTTC. Its protein is CASSPQAGSYNEQFF.

The chain is built from TRBV19 and TRBJ2-1, with 10 nucleotides matching TRBD1. Germline CDR1 is LNHDA and CDR2 is SQIVND (reference sequence). CDR3 size: 16 residues. V shed 6 bases and J 3 bases; nucleotides not matched to a gene: 8. CDR3 DNA: TGTGCCAGTAGCACTTGGACAGGGGGTGTCTACAATGAGCAGTTCTTC. Its protein product is CASSTWTGGVYNEQFF.

Turning to this clone: One end of the junction is discordant with germline, which a read error may explain. The V gene is TRBV7-7, the J gene TRBJ2-5, with a weak D call TRBD2 (5 bases). The CDR3 covers 13 residues. In germline, CDR1 is SSHAT, CDR2 FNYEAQ (reference sequence). The CDR3 sequence: CASSAGVSGTQYF. In DNA, the CDR3 is TGTGCTAGCAGCGCCGGGGTCTCTGGGACCCAGTACTTC.

The chain combines TRBV6-5 with TRBJ2-5; 9 bases are shared with TRBD1. CDR1 and CDR2 (germline): MNHEY, SVGAGI. The CDR3 spans 15 residues. The V gene end was trimmed by 4 bases and the J gene end by 2 bases; junction bases not matched to a gene: 5. The CDR3 here is CASSLGTGPQETQYF. CDR3 sequence (DNA): TGTGCCAGCAGTTTGGGGACAGGGCCGCAAGAGACCCAGTACTTC.

This chain links TRBV5-4 with TRBJ2-3, with TRBD2 matching 12 bases. The CDR3 sequence is 16 residues long. Trimming at V came to 1 base and at J to 0 bases, leaving 0 bases not matched to a gene. Germline CDR1 and CDR2: SGHNT and YYREEE (reference sequence). The CDR3 reads CASSLTSGGSTDTQYF. For the CDR3, the DNA is TGTGCCAGCAGCTTGACTAGCGGGGGGAGCACAGATACGCAGTATTTT.

This chain joins TRBV7-6 and TRBJ1-2; TRBD1 matches 9 bases. Germline-derived CDR1 and CDR2 are SGHVS and FNYEAQ. V dropped 5 bases and J dropped 7; count of bases not matched to a gene: 8. The CDR3 totals 14 residues. Here the CDR3 reads CASSVEQGAGGYTF. In nucleotides, the CDR3 is TGTGCCAGCAGCGTAGAACAGGGGGCGGGTGGCTACACCTTC.